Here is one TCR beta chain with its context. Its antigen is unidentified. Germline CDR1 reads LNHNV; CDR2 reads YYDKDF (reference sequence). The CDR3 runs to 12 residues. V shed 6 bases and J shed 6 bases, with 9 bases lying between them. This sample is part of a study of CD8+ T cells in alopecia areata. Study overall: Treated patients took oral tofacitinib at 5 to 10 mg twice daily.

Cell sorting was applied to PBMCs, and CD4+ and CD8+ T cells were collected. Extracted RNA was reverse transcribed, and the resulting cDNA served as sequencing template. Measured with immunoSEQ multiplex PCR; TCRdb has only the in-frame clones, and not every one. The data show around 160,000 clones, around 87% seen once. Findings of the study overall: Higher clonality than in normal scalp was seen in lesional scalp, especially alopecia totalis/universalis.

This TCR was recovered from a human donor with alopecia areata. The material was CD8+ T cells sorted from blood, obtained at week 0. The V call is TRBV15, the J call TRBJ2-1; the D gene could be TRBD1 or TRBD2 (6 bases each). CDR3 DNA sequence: TGTGCCACCAGAGGGGGGCCCAATGAGCAGTTCTTC. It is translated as CATRGGPNEQFF. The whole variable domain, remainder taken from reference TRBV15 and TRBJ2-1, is DAMVIQNPRYQVTQFGKPVTLSCSQTLNHNVMYWYQQKSSQAPKLLFHYYDKDFNNEADTPDNFQSRRPNTSFCFLDIRSPGLGDTAMYLCATRGGPNEQFFGPGTRLTVL.